This T cell receptor beta chain was sequenced for a study of CD8+ T cells in alopecia areata. At the level of the study: The study gave treated patients oral tofacitinib at 5 to 10 mg twice daily.

Treatment here: oral pan-JAK inhibitor, 5-10 mg twice daily. Germline V gives CDR1 SGHRS, CDR2 YFSETQ. The CDR3 is made up of 14 amino acids. Between the trimmed V and J ends, which lost 2 bases and 1 base, there was a span of 9 bases. Extracted from the samples, RNA was reverse transcribed into cDNA to serve as the sequencing template. Some clones are missing from TCRdb's copy, which holds only in-frame ones; the method was immunoSEQ multiplex PCR. This table has some 110,000 clones, around three fifths appearing once. This chain joins TRBV5-1 and TRBJ1-1; D possibly corresponds to TRBD1 (6 bases). The sample consisted of CD8+ T cells sorted from blood, taken at week 24, from a patient treated with tofacitinib. The sequence came from a human donor with alopecia areata. CDR3 DNA sequence: TGCGCCAGCAGCTTAAGGGGACAGAACACTGAAGCTTTCTTT. Translation gives CASSLRGQNTEAFF.